The 2 T cell receptor beta chains given below trace back to one sample, sequenced in a study of OX40 agonist ivuxolimab in advanced cancers. Data came from immunoSEQ multiplex PCR; TCRdb stores just in-frame clones and leaves some out. The sample yields around 84,000 clones, approximately 89% seen once. This specimen was CD4+ or CD8+ T cells sorted from blood, taken in a trial of the OX40 agonist ivuxolimab. These TCRs come from an adult with an advanced solid tumor such as melanoma, head and neck, liver or kidney cancer.

This sequence joins TRBV30 and TRBJ2-2; 9 bases line up with TRBD2. The CDR3 spans 13 residues. Germline values: CDR1 GTSNPN, CDR2 SVGIG (reference sequence). The V and J ends lost 5 bases and 6 bases, in that order; junction bases with no gene match: 4. The CDR3, as DNA: TGTGCCTGGGGCGGGAGGGACGCCGGGGAGCTGTTTTTT. Protein: CAWGGRDAGELFF.

The chain couples TRBV28 to TRBJ1-5; D remains unclear. The germline V gene has CDR1 MDHEN and CDR2 SYDVKM. The CDR3 spans 13 residues. Trimming cost V 2 bases and J 6 bases, with 8 bases left between them. The chain's CDR3 is CASSLPTTQPQHF. The CDR3 region has the DNA TGTGCCAGCAGTTTACCTACCACTCAGCCCCAGCATTTT.